This TCR beta chain derives from a study of tumor and adjacent non-tumor tissue in lung cancer. The library came from three nested PCR rounds adapted from ARM-PCR protocols. TCRdb ran MiXCR on the multiplex PCR reads and lists one entry per CDR3 protein. This table holds more than 85,000 distinct CDR3 sequences, 50% to 70% found once. No cell sorting was done before RNA was extracted from the tissue. The normal lung tissue was taken more than 3 cm from the tumor edge. The CDR3 has 18 amino acids. After removal of 4 bases from V and 0 bases from J, the junction contained 10 bases not matched to a gene. Germline V gene data show CDR1 as MNHNY and CDR2 as SVGAGI (reference sequence). The sample holds many counts of this clonotype.

The rearrangement links TRBV6-6 to TRBJ2-3; 10 bases agree with TRBD2. The TCR comes from a man in his sixties with non-small cell lung cancer. Specimen: distant non-tumor lung tissue. In DNA form, the CDR3 reads TGTGCCAGCAGTTCCGGGGCTAGCGGGAGAGCTAGCACAGATACGCAGTATTTT. As protein: CASSSGASGRASTDTQYF.